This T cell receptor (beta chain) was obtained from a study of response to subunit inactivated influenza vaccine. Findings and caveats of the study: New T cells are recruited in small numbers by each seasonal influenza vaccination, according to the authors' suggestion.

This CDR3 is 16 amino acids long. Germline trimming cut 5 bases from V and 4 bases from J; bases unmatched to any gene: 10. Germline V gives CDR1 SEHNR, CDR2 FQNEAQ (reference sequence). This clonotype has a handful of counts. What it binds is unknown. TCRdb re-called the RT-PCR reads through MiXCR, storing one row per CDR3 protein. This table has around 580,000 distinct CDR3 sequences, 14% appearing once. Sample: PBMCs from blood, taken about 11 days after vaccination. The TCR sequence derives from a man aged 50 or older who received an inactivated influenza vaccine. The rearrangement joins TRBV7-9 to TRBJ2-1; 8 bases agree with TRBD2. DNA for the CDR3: TGTGCCAGCAGCGCCGGAGTGAGCGGGGGTTACAATGAGCAGTTCTTC. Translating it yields CASSAGVSGGYNEQFF.